These T cell receptor beta chains were read from a single sample in a study of shared clonotypes between healthy human individuals. Data came from immunoSEQ multiplex PCR; TCRdb stores just in-frame clones and leaves some out. Among over 2 million clones listed, 85% to 95% were seen once. The source material was naive CD4+ T cells from PBMCs. These receptors came from a man between 18 and 29 years old in good health. Some clones in this sample may be carry-over from other donors' samples. CDR3s include the opening cysteine and the closing phenylalanine or tryptophan. The D gene is left open where the match is weak. The listing skips clone size in some rows; elsewhere it reads once, few, many or a size class.

D | J | size | V | DNA | CDR3
- | TRBJ2-5 | - | TRBV5-1 | TGCGCCAGCAGCCCAACAGGGGCGGGGCCCGGGGAGACCCAGTACTTC | CASSPTGAGPGETQYF
- | TRBJ2-5 | - | TRBV5-1 | TGCGCCAGCAGCCCGGGGACAGCCGGGGGGGAGACCCAGTACTTC | CASSPGTAGGETQYF
TRBD1 | TRBJ1-4 | - | TRBV2 | TGTGCCAGCAGGGTTACGAGGACAGGGGATGAAAAACTGTTTTTT | CASRVTRTGDEKLFF
- | TRBJ2-2 | - | TRBV20-1 | TGCAGTGCTAGGGGCGGGGAGCTGTTTTTT | CSARGGELFF
- | TRBJ1-2 | - | TRBV28 | TGTGCCAGCAGTTACCACAGGGTTTACGGCTACACCTTC | CASSYHRVYGYTF
TRBD2 | TRBJ2-3 | - | TRBV5-1 | TGCGCCAGCATGACTAGCGGGTCGGTTACAGATACGCAGTATTTT | CASMTSGSVTDTQYF
TRBD1 | TRBJ2-7 | - | TRBV7-3 | TGTGCCAGCAGCCTGGACAGGTGGAGCTACGAGCAGTACTTC | CASSLDRWSYEQYF
TRBD2 | TRBJ2-5 | - | TRBV5-1 | TGCGCCAGCAGTTTTCTTCAGGGAGGGCTGGAGACCCAGTACTTC | CASSFLQGGLETQYF
- | TRBJ1-2 | few | TRBV5-1 | TGCGCCAGCAGCTTGGCCGTCTCCCAGTATGGCTACACCTTC | CASSLAVSQYGYTF
- | TRBJ1-4 | - | TRBV4-2 | TGTGCCAGCAGCCAAGCGGGGGGGCTTGAAAAACTGTTTTTT | CASSQAGGLEKLFF
- | TRBJ1-2 | - | TRBV28 | TGTGCCAGCACCTCGGCCGGGGGCTTGGGTAACTATGGCTACACCTTC | CASTSAGGLGNYGYTF
- | TRBJ2-1 | - | TRBV15 | TGTGCCACCAGCAGAGAATGGGGGCGGGATGAGCAGTTCTTC | CATSREWGRDEQFF
TRBD1 | TRBJ2-7 | - | TRBV29-1 | TGCAGCGTTGGGGGACAGGGGACTACGACATCCTACGAGCAGTACTTC | CSVGGQGTTTSYEQYF
TRBD1 | TRBJ1-1 | - | TRBV29-1 | TGCAGCACCCGGGACAGGGTCGAGTTCACTGAAGCTTTCTTT | CSTRDRVEFTEAFF
- | TRBJ1-4 | - | TRBV5-1 | TGCGCCAGCAGCTCTGAGGTCGGAACAACTAATGAAAAACTGTTTTTT | CASSSEVGTTNEKLFF
TRBD2 | TRBJ2-5 | - | TRBV5-1 | TGCGCCAGCAGCTTAGGACTAGCGGGAGGGCTGGGTGAGACCCAGTACTTC | CASSLGLAGGLGETQYF